One sample yielded the 17 T cell receptor beta chains listed below, sequenced in a study of human T cells and chemical hapten exposure. TCRdb redid the calling of the RACE reads with MiXCR, one entry per CDR3 protein. The top ten hold around 1.2% of the sample, which has 250,000 to 300,000 distinct CDR3 sequences, 7.7% seen once. The time point was: pre-sensitization, week 0. Described treatment: therapeutic diphenylcyclopropenone sensitization with weekly scalp DPC. The sample was whole blood, taken in connection with sensitization to the hapten diphenylcyclopropenone (DPC). These receptors were collected from a man between 18 and 35 years old with alopecia areata. Some clones in this sample may be carry-over from other donors' samples.

This clonotype showed up just a few times. The V call is TRBV7-6, the J call TRBJ2-5, with D uncertain. Germline V gene data show CDR1 as SGHVS and CDR2 as FNYEAQ. The CDR3 is 12 residues long. The germline V and J ends were trimmed by 4 bases and 0 bases, with 3 bases remaining between them. The CDR3 bases are TGTGCCAGCAGCTCGGACCAAGAGACCCAGTACTTC. Residues: CASSSDQETQYF. The full variable domain, in which reference TRBV7-6 and TRBJ2-5 provide the parts outside the CDR3, is GAGVSQSPRYKVTKRGQDVALRCDPISGHVSLYWYRQALGQGPEFLTYFNYEAQQDKSGLPNDRFSAERPEGSISTLTIQRTEQRDSAMYRCASSSDQETQYFGPGTRLLVL.

This clonotype was detected a few times. J is TRBJ1-2 and V is TRBV12-3 or TRBV12-4, with a possible D match to TRBD1 (5 bases). This CDR3 contains 14 residues. V was cut by 6 bases and J by 0 bases, with 11 bases left in between. CDR3 amino acids: CASRRGSANYGYTF. CDR3 bases: TGTGCCAGCAGAAGGGGCAGTGCTAACTATGGCTACACCTTC.

This clonotype was found a few times. This chain joins TRBV4-1 and TRBJ2-3, with a possible D match to TRBD2 (7 bases). The germline CDR1 and CDR2 sequences are MGHRA and YSYEKL. This CDR3 has 14 residues. Trimming took off 7 bases at V and 5 bases at J, with 16 bases between the two ends. CDR3 sequence: CASTLGGGGDTQYF. CDR3 in DNA: TGCGCCAGCACCCTGGGAGGGGGGGGAGATACGCAGTATTTT.

This clonotype is medium-sized by share. This rearrangement joins TRBV20-1 to TRBJ2-3, with 11 bases that match TRBD2. CDR3 size: 15 residues. The germline CDR1 and CDR2 sequences are DFQATT and SNEGSKA (reference sequence). CDR3 region: CSASGLAGGADTQYF. The CDR3 nucleotides are TGCAGCGCCTCCGGGCTAGCGGGGGGAGCAGATACGCAGTATTTT.

In its sample, this clonotype was seen a few times. The rearrangement links TRBV4-2 to TRBJ2-3; 10 nucleotides line up with TRBD2. This CDR3 is 17 amino acids long. Germline lookup yields CDR1 LGHNA and CDR2 YNFKEQ. The V and J ends lost 2 bases and 2 bases, in that order; junction bases with no gene match: 7. CDR3 in DNA: TGTGCCAGCAGCCAAAAGCCACTAGCGGGGAACACAGATACGCAGTATTTT. Protein sequence: CASSQKPLAGNTDTQYF.

This clonotype was observed a few times. The V and J genes are TRBV24-1 and TRBJ1-1; D perhaps matches TRBD1 (5 bases). V was shortened by 11 bases and J by 2 bases, with 20 bases between the two germline ends. This CDR3 region has 15 residues. CDR1 and CDR2 from the germline V gene are KGHDR and SFDVKD. The DNA of the CDR3 is TGTGCCAACTCCCCCCCCGAGACAGCTAACACTGAAGCTTTCTTT. It is translated as CANSPPETANTEAFF.

Ten or more counts support this clonotype. The chain carries TRBV9 and TRBJ1-6; D is perhaps TRBD1 (5 bases). V dropped 1 base and J dropped 6 bases, with 8 bases sitting between them. This CDR3 is built from 14 residues. The germline V gene encodes CDR1 SGDLS and CDR2 YYNGEE. CDR3 loop: CASSVQGGNSPLHF. In DNA form, the CDR3 reads TGTGCCAGCAGCGTACAGGGTGGTAATTCACCCCTCCACTTT.

The chain has TRBV7-9 and TRBJ2-7, with D possibly TRBD1 on 6 matching bases. With 5 bases removed from V and 6 bases from J, the gap between germline ends came to 17 bases. Germline assignment: CDR1 SEHNR and CDR2 FQNEAQ (reference sequence). CDR3 length equals 14 residues. The CDR3 here is CASSTKSGAPEQYF. Here the CDR3 DNA reads TGTGCCAGCAGCACCAAATCAGGGGCCCCCGAGCAGTACTTC. Drawing the rest from reference TRBV7-9 and TRBJ2-7, the complete variable domain is DTGVSQNPRHKITKRGQNVTFRCDPISEHNRLYWYRQTLGQGPEFLTYFQNEAQLEKSRLLSDRFSAERPKGSFSTLEIQRTEQGDSAMYLCASSTKSGAPEQYFGPGTRLTVT.

The genes are TRBV6-5 and TRBJ2-2, with a possible D match to TRBD1 (5 bases). The CDR3 sequence is 14 residues long. V gave up 2 bases and J gave up 4 bases, with 8 bases separating them. Germline V gene data show CDR1 as MNHEY and CDR2 as SVGAGI. The CDR3 loop reads CASSYRQSTGELFF. CDR3 bases: TGTGCCAGCAGTTACCGACAGAGCACCGGGGAGCTGTTTTTT.

The J gene is TRBJ2-2, the V gene TRBV6-5, with D perhaps TRBD1 or TRBD2 (7 bases each). Germline CDR1 reads MNHEY; CDR2 reads SVGAGI. V gave up 7 bases and J gave up 4 bases, with 19 bases separating them. The CDR3 totals 16 residues. The CDR3 loop is CASNQGTGEGTGELFF. The CDR3 bases are TGTGCCAGCAACCAGGGAACAGGGGAGGGCACCGGGGAGCTGTTTTTT.

This clonotype was counted between two and nine times. J is TRBJ2-1 and V is TRBV5-1; D call uncertain. CDR3 length: 15 amino acids. The V gene's germline CDR1 is SGHRS and CDR2 YFSETQ. V was shortened by 0 bases and J by 4 bases, with 11 bases between the two germline ends. The CDR3 loop is CASSLGTHQYNEQFF. Here the CDR3 DNA reads TGCGCCAGCAGCTTGGGCACCCATCAATACAATGAGCAGTTCTTC. The full variable domain, rest sourced from reference TRBV5-1 and TRBJ2-1, is KAGVTQTPRYLIKTRGQQVTLSCSPISGHRSVSWYQQTPGQGLQFLFEYFSETQRNKGNFPGRFSGRQFSNSRSEMNVSTLELGDSALYLCASSLGTHQYNEQFFGPGTRLTVL.

This chain connects TRBV12-3 or TRBV12-4 to TRBJ2-4; D remains ambiguous. V gave up 7 bases and J gave up 1 base, with 11 bases separating them. This CDR3 is built from 14 residues. The CDR3 loop is CASNVGCAKNIQYF. In DNA form, the CDR3 reads TGTGCCAGCAATGTGGGCTGCGCCAAAAACATTCAGTACTTC.

V is TRBV6-1 and J is TRBJ2-5; 12 bases map to TRBD2. The germline gives CDR1 MNHNS, CDR2 SASEGT. The CDR3 is 16 residues long. The trim removed 0 bases at V and 5 bases at J, leaving 4 bases unmatched. The CDR3 here is CASSEATGLAGETQYF. DNA of the CDR3: TGTGCCAGCAGTGAAGCGACCGGACTAGCGGGGGAGACCCAGTACTTC.

The chain has TRBV4-1 and TRBJ1-5; no clear D gene. The germline CDR1 and CDR2 sequences are MGHRA and YSYEKL. The CDR3 is made up of 15 amino acids. The V and J ends lost 1 base and 2 bases respectively, with 9 bases between them. The CDR3 DNA reads TGCGCCAGCAGCCAAGCTGCTCTAGGCAATCAGCCCCAGCATTTT. It specifies CASSQAALGNQPQHF.

This clonotype has more than one count but fewer than ten. The chain combines TRBV6-2 or TRBV6-3 with TRBJ1-5; 7 bases agree with TRBD1. The CDR3 runs 14 residues. Unmatched junction bases numbered 9, after V lost 6 bases and J lost 7 bases. Germline CDR1 is MNHEY and CDR2 is SVGEGT. This CDR3 is CASRLQGIGQPQHF. The CDR3 nucleotides read TGTGCCAGCAGACTACAGGGGATAGGGCAGCCCCAGCATTTT.

The J gene is TRBJ2-7, the V gene TRBV7-9, with TRBD1 matching over 9 bases. Germline values: CDR1 SEHNR, CDR2 FQNEAQ (reference sequence). This CDR3 is built from 14 residues. V lost 2 bases, J lost 6 bases, and 5 bases stayed unmatched. CDR3 DNA sequence: TGTGCCAGCAGCTTACGGACAGGGGTCTCCGAGCAGTACTTC. Amino acids: CASSLRTGVSEQYF. The whole variable domain, filled in from reference TRBV7-9 and TRBJ2-7, reads DTGVSQNPRHKITKRGQNVTFRCDPISEHNRLYWYRQTLGQGPEFLTYFQNEAQLEKSRLLSDRFSAERPKGSFSTLEIQRTEQGDSAMYLCASSLRTGVSEQYFGPGTRLTVT.

This sequence joins TRBV18 and TRBJ2-3; D is undetermined. Trimming took off 3 bases at V and 4 bases at J, with 11 bases between the two ends. The CDR3 loop spans 14 amino acids. Germline V lookup: CDR1 KGHSH, CDR2 LQKENI. CDR3 nucleotide sequence: TGTGCCAGCTCACCTTCCGGTATATCAGATACGCAGTATTTT. It is translated as CASSPSGISDTQYF.